This record looks at one TCR beta chain sequence and its context. These data belong to a study of blood T cell repertoires in COVID-19. Study as a whole: Specimens from acute and convalescent COVID-19 originated in the United States, Italy and Spain. Nucleic acid was either cDNA or gDNA, and it came from T cells, B-cell-depleted T cells, or PBMCs.

With 5 bases removed from V and 5 bases from J, the gap between germline ends came to 9 bases. CDR3 length equals 11 residues. Germline V gene lookup returns CDR1 GTSNPN and CDR2 SVGIG (reference sequence). In the source study's methods: Quantification of nucleated cells was approximated via reference gene primer amplification. Data came from immunoSEQ multiplex PCR; TCRdb stores just in-frame clones and leaves some out. That table gives V, J and clone size, and the DNA gave D and trimming. The table includes some 140,000 clones, about 81% detected once. What was sequenced was peripheral blood. The chain uses TRBV30 and TRBJ2-5, with D possibly being TRBD2 (6 bases). The clonotype originates from a woman of 80 years or more with acute or convalescent COVID-19. CDR3 DNA sequence: TGTGCCTGGTCCCGGGGGGAGACCCAGTACTTC. It encodes CAWSRGETQYF.